These 22 T cell receptor beta chains share one sample of origin, sequenced in a study of CD8+CD57+ T cells in acquired aplastic anemia (dated by TCRdb to the late 2010s). Instrument used: Illumina HiSeq 2000. Profiling of TCR beta VDJ combinations and CDR3 sequences used genomic DNA as the template. Starting from the raw public reads, TCRdb applied fastp trimming at Q25, assembled clones with MiXCR and retained in-frame beta chains. Each entry is one CDR3 protein sequence, shown with its most common DNA and genes. This sample holds about 140,000 distinct CDR3 sequences; around two fifths were observed only once. Roughly 8.4% of the sample comes from the top ten. Sequenced input: sorted CD4+, CD8+, or CD8+CD57+ T cells (not recorded which) from PBMCs. The receptors come from a human donor in good health, serving as a control.

About this clonotype itself: A much larger clone lies one base from this, so it may be a read error. The genes are TRBV9 and TRBJ2-1; D gene uncertain. CDR1 and CDR2 (germline): SGDLS, YYNGEE. Trimming cost V 0 bases and J 5 bases, with 6 bases left between them. The CDR3 spans 13 residues. CDR3 region: CASSVDPHNEQFF. In DNA form, the CDR3 reads TGTGCCAGCAGCGTAGATCCCCACAATGAGCAGTTCTTC.

DNA of the CDR3: TGTGCCAGCAGTCGGGACAGGGGTCAGCCCCAGCATTTT. Translation: CASSRDRGQPQHF. The chain joins TRBV2 to TRBJ1-5; 10 nucleotides align to TRBD1. Trimming removed 5 bases from V and 6 bases from J; junction bases left unmatched: 1. Germline CDR1 and CDR2: SNHLY and FYNNEI. The CDR3 runs 13 residues.

About this clonotype: One junction end does not reproduce the germline sequence, and a read error may be involved. This rearrangement joins TRBV25-1 to TRBJ1-4, with 9 bases that match TRBD1. The CDR3 spans 15 residues. Germline loops: CDR1 MGHDK, CDR2 SYGVNS. For the CDR3, the DNA is TGTGCCAGCAGTGACACAGGGGGCACTAATAAAAAACTGTTTTTT. Translated: CASSDTGGTNKKLFF.

The V gene is TRBV10-3, the J gene TRBJ2-2, with TRBD2 matching 8 bases. In germline, CDR1 is ENHRY, CDR2 SYGVKD. The ends lost 6 bases at V and 6 bases at J; junction bases unmatched: 6. The CDR3 has 14 residues. The CDR3: CAIRAAGGPGELFF. The DNA of the CDR3 is TGTGCCATCAGGGCCGCGGGGGGCCCCGGGGAGCTGTTTTTT.

Worth noting for this clonotype: A much larger clonotype is one base distant, so this may be a read error. The chain joins TRBV6-7 to TRBJ1-6, with 10 bases that match TRBD1. TRBV6-7 qualifies as an ORF whose function is uncertain. J gave up 14 bases and V 7 bases, and 11 bases lay outside the gene matches. This CDR3 has 14 amino acids. CDR3 residues: CASIIRDRGASLHF. CDR3 nucleotides: TGTGCCAGCATCATCCGGGACAGGGGAGCATCCCTCCACTTT.

This clonotype showed up many times. The V and J genes are TRBV12-3 or TRBV12-4 and TRBJ1-3; D call uncertain. The V and J ends lost 6 bases and 0 bases respectively, with 9 bases between them. This CDR3 has 14 amino acids. In DNA form, the CDR3 reads TGTGCCAGCAGGCGGGCCCACTCTGGAAACACCATATATTTT. It encodes CASRRAHSGNTIYF.

The V and J genes are TRBV10-3 and TRBJ2-1; 8 nucleotides align to TRBD2. Trimming at V came to 6 bases and at J to 12 bases, leaving 19 bases not matched to a gene. The V gene's germline CDR1 is ENHRY and CDR2 SYGVKD. This CDR3 is 16 amino acids long. DNA for the CDR3: TGTGCCATCAGGGCGGGGGGACTAGTTGTCCGGGGTGGGCAGTTCTTC. This sequence encodes CAIRAGGLVVRGGQFF.

This clonotype occurred many times. This rearrangement joins TRBV5-1 to TRBJ2-7; 9 positions match TRBD1. Germline CDR1 SGHRS, CDR2 YFSETQ. V trimming: 5 bases; J trimming: 5 bases; junction bases outside the gene matches: 8. CDR3 length equals 14 residues. The DNA of the CDR3 is TGCGCCAGCAGATCTGGACAGGGGAGGAACGAGCAGTACTTC. It translates to CASRSGQGRNEQYF.

Points on this clonotype: This may come from a read error, since a much larger clone is one base off. The conserved phenylalanine or tryptophan normally closing the CDR3 is absent here, so this likely arose from a read error. The chain has TRBV7-2 and TRBJ2-1; unclear D gene. The CDR3 covers 12 residues. Deletions cut 4 bases from V and 7 bases from J, with 8 bases between. The germline CDR1 and CDR2 sequences are SGHTA and FQGNSA. CDR3 sequence reads: CASSSRRNEQFL. The CDR3 DNA sequence: TGTGCCAGCAGCTCTCGACGGAATGAGCAGTTCCTC.

This clonotype was picked up many times. This chain connects TRBV19 to TRBJ2-3, with D possibly matching TRBD1 (6 bases). In germline, CDR1 is LNHDA, CDR2 SQIVND (reference sequence). V lost 6 bases to trimming and J lost 4 bases, with 11 bases between them. The CDR3 consists of 13 residues. CDR3 sequence reads: CASRPQGPDTQYF. The CDR3 nucleotides read TGTGCCAGTAGGCCACAGGGCCCAGATACGCAGTATTTT. The full variable domain, its missing parts supplied by reference TRBV19 and TRBJ2-3, is DGGITQSPKYLFRKEGQNVTLSCEQNLNHDAMYWYRQDPGQGLRLIYYSQIVNDFQKGDIAEGYSVSREKKESFPLTVTSAQKNPTAFYLCASRPQGPDTQYFGPGTRLTVL.

This clonotype has only a few counts. This may be a read error, as it is one base from a much larger clone. The CDR3 here is CASSVAGWTGGLFF. The DNA of the CDR3 is TGTGCCAGCAGCGTAGCAGGGTGGACCGGGGGGCTGTTTTTT. This chain connects TRBV9 to TRBJ2-2; D is possibly TRBD2 (6 bases). The CDR3 has 14 amino acids. Germline CDR1 SGDLS, CDR2 YYNGEE.

About this clonotype itself: A much bigger clone sits one base away, suggesting this may be a read error. The CDR3 reads CASSAQESTYEQYF. The CDR3 region has the DNA TGTGCCAGCAGCGCACAGGAGTCGACCTACGAGCAGTACTTC. The chain links TRBV11-2 to TRBJ2-5, with TRBD1 as a possible D gene (5 bases). The J call may not be correct, given that the DNA end is closer to TRBJ2-7. This CDR3 has 14 residues. Per germline, CDR1 SGHAT and CDR2 FQNNGV.

This clonotype was counted ten times or more. The rearrangement joins TRBV13 to TRBJ2-3; TRBD2 agrees at 8 bases. The CDR3 has 14 residues. Germline CDR1 reads PRHDT; CDR2 reads FYEKMQ (reference sequence). Trimming removed 6 bases from V and 1 base from J; junction bases left unmatched: 3. For the CDR3, the DNA is TGTGCCAGCAGACGTAGCGGGGGCACAGATACGCAGTATTTT. This sequence encodes CASRRSGGTDTQYF. The complete variable domain, with remaining parts taken from reference TRBV13 and TRBJ2-3, reads AAGVIQSPRHLIKEKRETATLKCYPIPRHDTVYWYQQGPGQDPQFLISFYEKMQSDKGSIPDRFSAQQFSDYHSELNMSSLELGDSALYFCASRRSGGTDTQYFGPGTRLTVL.

For this clonotype: The junction departs from the called germline gene at one end, perhaps through a read error. The CDR3 region has the DNA TGTGCTTGGAGTGTACGGTCTAGGGCTGGAAACACCATATATTTT. Amino acids: CAWSVRSRAGNTIYF. The rearrangement joins TRBV30 to TRBJ1-3; no firm D call. The CDR3 has 15 amino acids. Germline CDR1 is GTSNPN and CDR2 is SVGIG (reference sequence).

For this clonotype: Germline and junction disagree at one end, which may indicate a read error. The gene calls are TRBV2 and TRBJ1-2; TRBD1 agrees at 8 bases. Germline CDR1 reads SNHLY; CDR2 reads FYNNEI. This CDR3 comprises 12 residues. CDR3 amino acids: CASSKTGGGYTF. In DNA form, the CDR3 reads TGTGCCAGCAGCAAAACAGGGGGTGGCTACACTTTC. The full variable domain, its missing parts supplied by reference TRBV2 and TRBJ1-2, is EPEVTQTPSHQVTQMGQEVILRCVPISNHLYFYWYRQILGQKVEFLVSFYNNEISEKSEIFDDQFSVERPDGSNFTLKIRSTKLEDSAMYFCASSKTGGGYTFGSGTRLTVV.

This clonotype appeared many times. This chain connects TRBV9 to TRBJ2-3; weak D call: TRBD2 (5 bases). Trimming removed 5 bases from V and 0 bases from J, with 10 bases in between. The CDR3 loop spans 14 amino acids. Per the germline V gene, CDR1 is SGDLS and CDR2 is YYNGEE. Here the CDR3 reads CASSRELSTDTQYF. CDR3 in DNA: TGTGCCAGCAGTAGGGAGTTAAGCACAGATACGCAGTATTTT.

Many counts were recorded for this clonotype. This rearrangement joins TRBV10-3 to TRBJ2-3; no firm D call. Germline V gene sequence: CDR1 ENHRY, CDR2 SYGVKD. V was cut by 10 bases and J by 0 bases, with 8 bases left in between. This CDR3 contains 12 residues. The CDR3 here is CATRASTDTQYF. In nucleotides, the CDR3 is TGTGCCACCCGAGCTAGCACAGATACGCAGTATTTT.

The chain joins TRBV15 to TRBJ2-7; D is undetermined. Germline CDR1 is LNHNV and CDR2 is YYDKDF (reference sequence). The length of the CDR3 is 15 residues. Trimming cost V 3 bases and J 0 bases, with 12 bases left between them. The CDR3 is CATSSPPRSSYEQYF. CDR3 nucleotide sequence: TGTGCCACCAGCAGCCCTCCGAGGAGCTCCTACGAGCAGTACTTC.

Comments on this clonotype: A much larger clone sits a single nucleotide away, making a read error possible. Likely a read error: the CDR3 ends without its conserved phenylalanine or tryptophan. The rearrangement joins TRBV3-1 to TRBJ1-2; perhaps TRBD1 as D (5 bases). The CDR3 has 13 amino acids. V dropped 8 bases and J dropped 2 bases, with 12 bases sitting between them. Per germline, CDR1 LGHDT and CDR2 YNNKEL (reference sequence). The CDR3 DNA reads TGTGCCAGCGGCGGGGGACGGAACTATGGCTACACCTAC. Translation: CASGGGRNYGYTY.

There are many counts of this clonotype. This sequence joins TRBV19 and TRBJ1-1; D gene ambiguous. V lost 0 bases to trimming and J lost 4 bases, with 6 bases between them. The CDR3 loop spans 13 amino acids. Germline V gene data show CDR1 as LNHDA and CDR2 as SQIVND (reference sequence). CDR3 sequence reads: CASSIDRRTEAFF. For the CDR3, the DNA is TGTGCCAGTAGTATAGACAGGCGCACTGAAGCTTTCTTT.

This clonotype was counted many times. The genes are TRBV4-1 and TRBJ1-4, with 9 bases aligning to TRBD1. CDR1 is MGHRA, CDR2 YSYEKL, per germline. This CDR3 has 16 amino acids. Losses at the gene ends were 0 bases for V and 5 bases for J; bases not matched to a gene: 4. The CDR3: CASSQEGGTGNEKLFF. CDR3 sequence (DNA): TGCGCCAGCAGCCAAGAGGGCGGGACAGGGAATGAAAAACTGTTTTTT.

This clonotype was counted many times. The V gene is TRBV19, the J gene TRBJ2-5; the D is unclear. The CDR3 totals 13 residues. Trimming cost V 4 bases and J 5 bases, with 11 bases left between them. Looked up from germline, CDR1 is LNHDA and CDR2 is SQIVND (reference sequence). DNA of the CDR3: TGTGCCAGTAGTACGGACGGTCGCGAGACCCAGTACTTC. This sequence encodes CASSTDGRETQYF. Drawing the rest from reference TRBV19 and TRBJ2-5, the complete variable domain is DGGITQSPKYLFRKEGQNVTLSCEQNLNHDAMYWYRQDPGQGLRLIYYSQIVNDFQKGDIAEGYSVSREKKESFPLTVTSAQKNPTAFYLCASSTDGRETQYFGPGTRLLVL.